This TCR beta chain was obtained from a study of CD8 T cells in Susac syndrome. This CDR3 region has 12 residues. In germline, CDR1 is MNHEY, CDR2 SMNVEV (reference sequence). Trimming cost V 10 bases and J 4 bases, with 11 bases left between them. Reverse transcription of roughly 0.45 to 1 ug RNA used random hexamers. An immunoSEQ multiplex PCR amplified TCR beta CDR3 over 54 Vbeta and 13 Jbeta. Via MiXCR, TCRdb re-called the immunoSEQ multiplex PCR reads, giving one row per CDR3 protein. The repertoire includes under 200,000 distinct CDR3 sequences, 90% to 95% of them detected once, and about 0.15% sits in the top ten.

This clonotype was obtained from a human donor with multiple sclerosis. The J gene is TRBJ2-1, the V gene TRBV27; tentative D call: TRBD1 (6 bases). The sequenced sample was CD8+ T cells from PBMCs. The CDR3 region is CATGRGYNEQFF. The CDR3, as DNA: TGTGCCACCGGAAGGGGGTACAATGAGCAGTTCTTC.